The next 2 T cell receptor beta chains were all read from a single sample in a study of blood T cell repertoires in COVID-19. The data were produced by immunoSEQ multiplex PCR, yet TCRdb's version contains in-frame clones alone and is incomplete. The profile shows hundreds of thousands of clones, 87% of them singletons. Sequencing was carried out using PBMCs or T cells enriched from blood (not recorded which). These receptor sequences come from a woman younger than 45 with acute COVID-19.

The chain has TRBV27 and TRBJ1-1, with D possibly TRBD1 on 6 matching bases. Trimming pared 6 bases from V and 1 base from J, leaving 15 bases between. The CDR3 spans 15 residues. Per the germline V gene, CDR1 is MNHEY and CDR2 is SMNVEV (reference sequence). CDR3 DNA: TGTGCCAGCAGACGTACAGGGAGGGCGAACACTGAAGCTTTCTTT. Its protein product is CASRRTGRANTEAFF.

The chain couples TRBV5-4 to TRBJ2-3, with TRBD2 matching over 10 bases. V trimming: 2 bases; J trimming: 2 bases; junction bases outside the gene matches: 11. The CDR3 extends over 18 amino acids. The germline V gene encodes CDR1 SGHNT and CDR2 YYREEE (reference sequence). This CDR3 reads CASSFSRLAGTNTDTQYF. CDR3 DNA: TGTGCCAGCAGCTTCTCGAGACTAGCGGGTACCAACACAGATACGCAGTATTTT.